The 30 T cell receptor beta chains given below trace back to one sample, sequenced in a study of shared clonotypes between healthy human individuals. The repertoire was sequenced with immunoSEQ multiplex PCR; TCRdb's copy has only in-frame clones and lacks some. The sample carries 2 million to 2.5 million clones, nearly 97% recorded once. Sequencing input: naive CD4+ T cells sorted from blood. The subset is: CD45RA+ positively selected. The receptors stem from a man aged 18-30 years in good health.

The chain combines TRBV6-5 with TRBJ1-4; possibly TRBD1 for D (5 bases). V was shortened by 6 bases and J by 8 bases, with 13 bases between the two germline ends. The germline V gene encodes CDR1 MNHEY and CDR2 SVGAGI. This CDR3 is 13 amino acids long. CDR3 DNA: TGTGCCAGCAGCGCCGGGACTTTGGAAAAACTGTTTTTT. Translation gives CASSAGTLEKLFF.

The chain has TRBV18 and TRBJ2-2; TRBD2 aligns across 8 bases. Trimming cost V 5 bases and J 1 base; bases outside gene matches: 6. Per germline, CDR1 KGHSH and CDR2 LQKENI. This CDR3 is built from 16 residues. The CDR3 DNA sequence: TGTGCCAGCTCAACGACTAGCGTCATGAACACCGGGGAGCTGTTTTTT. Translating gives CASSTTSVMNTGELFF.

The rearrangement uses TRBV28 and TRBJ2-7, with D possibly called TRBD1 or TRBD2 (6 bases each). Trimming shortened V by 3 bases and J by 3 bases, and 21 bases separated the two germline ends. The CDR3 spans 17 residues. CDR1 is MDHEN, CDR2 SYDVKM, per germline. The CDR3 sequence: CASSFALGGGVGYEQYF. DNA of the CDR3: TGTGCCAGCAGTTTCGCCTTGGGGGGCGGGGTGGGCTACGAGCAGTACTTC.

This chain connects TRBV5-1 to TRBJ1-1; D perhaps matches TRBD1 (5 bases). CDR3 length equals 15 residues. The V end lost 3 bases, the J end lost 1 base, and 13 bases lay between the germline ends. Germline V gene lookup returns CDR1 SGHRS and CDR2 YFSETQ. The CDR3: CASSYHGGENTEAFF. The CDR3, as DNA: TGCGCCAGCAGCTATCACGGAGGGGAGAACACTGAAGCTTTCTTT.

The rearrangement uses TRBV28 and TRBJ2-3; D not certain. Looked up from germline, CDR1 is MDHEN and CDR2 is SYDVKM. There are 17 residues in the CDR3. The V gene lost 4 bases and the J gene lost 1 base, with 18 bases spanning the gap. The CDR3 protein is CASSSRRTLAGTDTQYF. For the CDR3, the DNA is TGTGCCAGCAGTTCCCGCCGGACGTTGGCGGGCACAGATACGCAGTATTTT. The whole variable domain, remainder taken from reference TRBV28 and TRBJ2-3, is DVKVTQSSRYLVKRTGEKVFLECVQDMDHENMFWYRQDPGLGLRLIYFSYDVKMKEKGDIPEGYSVSREKKERFSLILESASTNQTSMYLCASSSRRTLAGTDTQYFGPGTRLTVL.

This clone was seen a handful of times. This chain connects TRBV25-1 to TRBJ1-6, with 8 bases matching TRBD1. Germline-derived CDR1 and CDR2 are MGHDK and SYGVNS. This CDR3 comprises 14 residues. The trim removed 5 bases at V and 6 bases at J, leaving 3 bases unmatched. This CDR3 is CASSFDRGNSPLHF. The CDR3 DNA reads as TGTGCCAGCAGTTTCGACAGGGGTAATTCACCCCTCCACTTT.

The table lists this clone with a count of one. The same CDR3 can be traced to other DNA sequences in this sample. This chain links TRBV28 with TRBJ1-5, with 7 nucleotides matching TRBD1. The CDR3 is made up of 14 amino acids. The ends lost 6 bases at V and 2 bases at J; junction bases unmatched: 4. In germline, CDR1 is MDHEN, CDR2 SYDVKM. CDR3 coding DNA: TGTGCCAGCAGCCCCGGGACAGGCAATCAGCCCCAGCATTTT. Encoded protein: CASSPGTGNQPQHF. The full variable domain, rest sourced from reference TRBV28 and TRBJ1-5, is DVKVTQSSRYLVKRTGEKVFLECVQDMDHENMFWYRQDPGLGLRLIYFSYDVKMKEKGDIPEGYSVSREKKERFSLILESASTNQTSMYLCASSPGTGNQPQHFGDGTRLSIL.

The chain is built from TRBV30 and TRBJ1-2, with D possibly being TRBD1 (5 bases). This CDR3 spans 13 amino acids. Between the trimmed V and J ends, which lost 0 bases and 7 bases, there was a span of 12 bases. In germline, CDR1 is GTSNPN, CDR2 SVGIG (reference sequence). CDR3 in DNA: TGTGCCTGGAGTGTAGGCAGGGAAGCTGGCTACACCTTC. It yields the protein CAWSVGREAGYTF.

V is TRBV19 and J is TRBJ1-2; a possible D gene is TRBD1 (6 bases). Germline assignment: CDR1 LNHDA and CDR2 SQIVND (reference sequence). The V end lost 6 bases, the J end lost 7 bases, and 24 bases lay between the germline ends. This CDR3 region has 16 residues. The CDR3 DNA reads as TGTGCCAGTAGCACAACCGCGGCCGGGGGGCACAGTGGCTACACCTTC. Its protein is CASSTTAAGGHSGYTF.

The chain carries TRBV6-5 and TRBJ2-7; 8 nucleotides agree with TRBD2. The V gene end was trimmed by 6 bases and the J gene end by 5 bases; junction bases not matched to a gene: 12. This CDR3 is built from 15 residues. CDR1 MNHEY and CDR2 SVGAGI come from the germline V gene. The CDR3 coding sequence is TGTGCCAGCAGCCCACCCGGGAGGGACTTGAACGAGCAGTACTTC. Translated: CASSPPGRDLNEQYF.

The chain employs TRBV28 and TRBJ1-2; 12 nucleotides agree with TRBD1. In germline, CDR1 is MDHEN, CDR2 SYDVKM. Unmatched junction bases numbered 9, after V lost 6 bases and J lost 7 bases. CDR3 size: 15 residues. CDR3 in DNA: TGTGCCAGCAGCCCACCGGGACAGGGGGCGCGTGGCTACACCTTC. Its protein is CASSPPGQGARGYTF.

The rearrangement links TRBV4-3 to TRBJ1-4; D is unclear. Germline V CDR1 and CDR2: LGHNA, YSLEER. V lost 3 bases and J 8 bases, leaving 10 bases between the germline ends. The CDR3 sequence is 13 residues long. CDR3 sequence (DNA): TGCGCCAGCAGCCAGGACCGTTGGGAAAAACTGTTTTTT. Translating gives CASSQDRWEKLFF.

J is TRBJ2-7 and V is TRBV7-9; maybe TRBD2 (6 bases). The length of the CDR3 is 12 residues. V lost 2 bases to trimming and J lost 8 bases, with 10 bases between them. Germline lookup yields CDR1 SEHNR and CDR2 FQNEAQ (reference sequence). The CDR3 loop reads CASSLSGEKQYF. The CDR3 DNA reads TGTGCCAGCAGCTTATCGGGGGAAAAGCAGTACTTC.

The gene calls are TRBV9 and TRBJ1-6; D gene unclear. The V and J ends lost 3 bases and 9 bases respectively, with 16 bases between them. The CDR3 runs 15 residues. The V gene's germline CDR1 is SGDLS and CDR2 YYNGEE. The CDR3 protein is CASSGRLGTGSPLHF. The DNA for the CDR3 is TGTGCCAGCAGCGGACGACTGGGTACGGGTTCACCCCTCCACTTT.

The CDR3 DNA reads TGTGCCAGCAGCTATGTACCGGACGATTCCTACGAGCAGTACTTC. As protein: CASSYVPDDSYEQYF. The chain links TRBV7-2 to TRBJ2-7; D call uncertain. CDR3 size: 15 residues. The ends were cut back, 4 bases at V and 1 base at J, with 14 bases in the middle. The V gene's germline CDR1 is SGHTA and CDR2 FQGNSA.

The rearrangement links TRBV7-9 to TRBJ2-3, with no clear D. There are 17 residues in the CDR3. The germline V and J ends were trimmed by 2 bases and 4 bases, with 19 bases remaining between them. Germline lookup yields CDR1 SEHNR and CDR2 FQNEAQ (reference sequence). The CDR3 DNA is TGTGCCAGCAGCTTAATTCTTGGCGTTTCGTTCGCAGATACGCAGTATTTT. This sequence encodes CASSLILGVSFADTQYF.

This clone has just one count. The CDR3 bases are TGTGCCAGCAGCTTTGGACGCAATAATTCACCCCTCCACTTT. This codes for CASSFGRNNSPLHF. V gene TRBV7-8 combines with J gene TRBJ1-6; D remains unclear. V was trimmed by 3 bases and J by 5 bases, leaving 8 bases between them. This CDR3 has 14 amino acids. CDR1 SGHVS and CDR2 FQNEAQ come from the germline V gene.

J is TRBJ1-4 and V is TRBV30; D not certain. V lost 1 base to trimming and J lost 7 bases, with 7 bases between them. Looked up from germline, CDR1 is GTSNPN and CDR2 is SVGIG (reference sequence). The CDR3 is 12 amino acids. The CDR3 bases are TGTGCCTGGAGTGGACGAGGTGAAAAACTGTTTTTT. It encodes CAWSGRGEKLFF.

The chain recombines TRBV11-3 with TRBJ2-7; D possibly corresponds to TRBD1 (6 bases). The CDR3 totals 12 residues. Trimming pared 8 bases from V and 5 bases from J, leaving 13 bases between. Germline CDR1 SGHNT, CDR2 YENEEA. This CDR3 is CASSLRGHEQYF. The CDR3 nucleotides are TGTGCCAGCTCCCTCAGGGGCCACGAGCAGTACTTC.

The chain combines TRBV9 with TRBJ1-1, with D possibly being TRBD1 (5 bases). CDR3 length: 13 amino acids. Germline loops: CDR1 SGDLS, CDR2 YYNGEE. V lost 4 bases, J lost 6 bases, and 13 bases lay in between. CDR3 bases: TGTGCCAGCAGCCGGACACTCGGCGCTGAAGCTTTCTTT. It is translated as CASSRTLGAEAFF.

The chain recombines TRBV6-5 with TRBJ1-1; possibly TRBD1 for D (6 bases). The V gene lost 7 bases and the J gene lost 4 bases, with 13 bases spanning the gap. Germline lookup yields CDR1 MNHEY and CDR2 SVGAGI. The CDR3 spans 13 residues. This CDR3 is CASTRGGITEAFF. DNA of the CDR3: TGTGCCAGCACAAGGGGGGGGATCACTGAAGCTTTCTTT.

The V call is TRBV7-2, the J call TRBJ1-1; D gene uncertain. CDR3 size: 13 residues. Germline V gene data show CDR1 as SGHTA and CDR2 as FQGNSA. The ends were cut back, 5 bases at V and 0 bases at J, with 7 bases in the middle. CDR3 in amino acids: CASSRGMNTEAFF. The CDR3 DNA sequence: TGTGCCAGCAGCCGAGGTATGAACACTGAAGCTTTCTTT.

V is TRBV5-1 and J is TRBJ2-7; TRBD2 agrees at 7 bases. Trimming at V came to 4 bases and at J to 7 bases, leaving 14 bases not matched to a gene. CDR1 is SGHRS and CDR2 is YFSETQ in the germline V gene. The CDR3 contains 15 residues. For the CDR3, the DNA is TGCGCCAGCAGCCAAAGCGGGACTCCTCTCATTGAGCAGTACTTC. This translates into CASSQSGTPLIEQYF.

Concerning this clone itself: This same CDR3 is encoded by further DNA sequences in the sample. The gene calls are TRBV6-5 and TRBJ2-3; no reliable D call. Germline lookup yields CDR1 MNHEY and CDR2 SVGAGI. The CDR3 runs 13 residues. With 5 bases removed from V and 0 bases from J, the gap between germline ends came to 6 bases. Written as DNA, the CDR3 is TGTGCCAGCAGTGTGCCAAGCACAGATACGCAGTATTTT. Translation gives CASSVPSTDTQYF.

This clone was recorded once. A read error may produce the germline difference seen at one junction end. The rearrangement joins TRBV6-5 to TRBJ2-7; D gene uncertain. Per germline, CDR1 MNHEY and CDR2 SVGAGI. The CDR3 runs 13 residues. The CDR3 protein is CAGRQESSYEQYF. The CDR3 nucleotides are TGTGCCGGCAGGCAGGAGAGCTCCTACGAGCAGTACTTC.

Written as DNA, the CDR3 is TGCAGTGCTAGGGAGTGGGACGAGCAGTACTTC. Its protein is CSAREWDEQYF. This chain connects TRBV20-1 to TRBJ2-7; no firm D call. The CDR3 consists of 11 residues. Looked up from germline, CDR1 is DFQATT and CDR2 is SNEGSKA (reference sequence). Trimming removed 3 bases from V and 5 bases from J, with 8 bases in between.

A word on this clone: This CDR3 is also generated by other DNA sequences in the sample. The chain combines TRBV5-1 with TRBJ2-3; 8 positions match TRBD2. Germline CDR1 is SGHRS and CDR2 is YFSETQ. Trimming at V came to 0 bases and at J to 1 base, leaving 1 base not matched to a gene. The CDR3 loop spans 15 amino acids. The CDR3 sequence: CASSLGAGGTDTQYF. For the CDR3, the DNA is TGCGCCAGCAGCTTGGGAGCGGGAGGCACAGATACGCAGTATTTT.

This clone was seen once. The J gene is TRBJ2-1, the V gene TRBV5-1; D ambiguous. The CDR3 sequence is 15 residues long. Germline CDR1 is SGHRS and CDR2 is YFSETQ. The V end lost 2 bases, the J end lost 2 bases, and 11 bases lay between the germline ends. The CDR3 spells CASSLRSTAYNEQFF. The DNA of the CDR3 is TGCGCCAGCAGCTTACGTAGTACGGCCTACAATGAGCAGTTCTTC.

V and J are TRBV5-1 and TRBJ2-7; possibly TRBD1 for D (6 bases). V was trimmed by 4 bases and J by 4 bases, leaving 21 bases between them. Germline lookup yields CDR1 SGHRS and CDR2 YFSETQ. The CDR3 runs to 16 residues. This CDR3 is CASSTNRDTGRYEQYF. The CDR3, as DNA: TGCGCCAGCAGCACAAACCGGGACACAGGGAGATACGAGCAGTACTTC.

V gene TRBV7-2 combines with J gene TRBJ2-3, with D uncertain. CDR1 is SGHTA, CDR2 FQGNSA, per germline. Trimming shortened V by 1 base and J by 0 bases, and 5 bases separated the two germline ends. The CDR3 extends over 14 amino acids. The DNA for the CDR3 is TGTGCCAGCAGCTTAGAAGCCAGCACAGATACGCAGTATTTT. It encodes CASSLEASTDTQYF.